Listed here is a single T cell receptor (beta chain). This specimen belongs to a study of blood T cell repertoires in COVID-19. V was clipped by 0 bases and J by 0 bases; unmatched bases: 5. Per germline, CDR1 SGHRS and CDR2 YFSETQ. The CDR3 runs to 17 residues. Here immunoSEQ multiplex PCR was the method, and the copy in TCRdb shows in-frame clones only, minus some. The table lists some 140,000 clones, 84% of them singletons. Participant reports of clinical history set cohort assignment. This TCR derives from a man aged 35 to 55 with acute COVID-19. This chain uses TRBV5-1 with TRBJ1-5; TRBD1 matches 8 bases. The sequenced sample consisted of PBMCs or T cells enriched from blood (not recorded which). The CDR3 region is CASSLAGQGYSNQPQHF. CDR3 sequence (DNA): TGCGCCAGCAGCTTGGCCGGACAGGGATATAGCAATCAGCCCCAGCATTTT.